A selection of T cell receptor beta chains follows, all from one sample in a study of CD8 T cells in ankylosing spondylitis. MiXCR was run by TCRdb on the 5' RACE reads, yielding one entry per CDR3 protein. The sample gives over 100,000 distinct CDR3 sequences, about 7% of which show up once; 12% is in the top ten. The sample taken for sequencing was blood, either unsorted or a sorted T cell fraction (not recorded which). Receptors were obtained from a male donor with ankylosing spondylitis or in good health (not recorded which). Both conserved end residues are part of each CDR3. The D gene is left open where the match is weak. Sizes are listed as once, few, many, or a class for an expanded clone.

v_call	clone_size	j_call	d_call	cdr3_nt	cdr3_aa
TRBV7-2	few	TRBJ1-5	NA	TGTGCCAGCAGCCCGGGACAACGGAATCAGCCCCAGCATTTT	CASSPGQRNQPQHF
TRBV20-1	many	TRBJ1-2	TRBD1	TGCAGTGCCTACGGGACAGGGAACGGATTGAACTATGGCTACACCTTC	CSAYGTGNGLNYGYTF
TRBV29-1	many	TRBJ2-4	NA	TGCAGCGTTCGACACTTGGGGGCCAACATTCAGTACTTC	CSVRHLGANIQYF
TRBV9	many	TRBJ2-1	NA	TGTGCCAGCAGCGTAGCTCCCATCCCCCCTTACAATGAGCAGTTCTTC	CASSVAPIPPYNEQFF
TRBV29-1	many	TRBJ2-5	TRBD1	TGCAGCGTTGGTCGGGACAGCGGAATGGGGACCCAGTACTTC	CSVGRDSGMGTQYF
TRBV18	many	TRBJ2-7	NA	TGTGCCAGCTCACCGCTTTTTGGAGGGGACTACGAGCAGTACTTC	CASSPLFGGDYEQYF
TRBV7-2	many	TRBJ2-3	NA	TGTGCCAGCAGCCAATCCGGGACTCAGACAGATACGCAGTATTTT	CASSQSGTQTDTQYF
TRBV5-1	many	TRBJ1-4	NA	TGCGCCAGCAGCCCCCTTCCCGGGGGGCTACCTGAAAAACTGTTTTTT	CASSPLPGGLPEKLFF
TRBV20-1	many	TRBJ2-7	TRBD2	TGCAGTGTAAGGACTAGCGGAGCCACCTACGAGCAGTACTTC	CSVRTSGATYEQYF
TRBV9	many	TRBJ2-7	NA	TGTGCCAGCGCATCAGGGGGGGACTACGAGCAGTACTTC	CASASGGDYEQYF
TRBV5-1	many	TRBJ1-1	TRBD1	TGCGCCAGCAGCTTGGTGGGACAGGGGAACACTGAAGCTTTCTTT	CASSLVGQGNTEAFF
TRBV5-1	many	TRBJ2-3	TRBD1	TGCGCCAGCAGCCGGTCCGGGACAGGGAGCACAGATACGCAGTATTTT	CASSRSGTGSTDTQYF
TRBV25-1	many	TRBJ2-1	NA	TGTGCCAGCACCGACCCAGGAGGGTGGAATGAGCAGTTCTTC	CASTDPGGWNEQFF
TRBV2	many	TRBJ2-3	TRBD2	TGTGCCAGCAGCTTGACTAGCGGGGGAACAGATACGCAGTATTTT	CASSLTSGGTDTQYF
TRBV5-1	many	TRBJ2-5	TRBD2	TGCGCCAGCAGCTTAAAGCGGGAGACGTACGAGACCCAGTACTTC	CASSLKRETYETQYF
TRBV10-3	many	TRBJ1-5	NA	TGTGCCATCAGTGAGTCCTCCCTCGGGTCGAAACAGCCCCAGCATTTT	CAISESSLGSKQPQHF